This T cell receptor beta chain is from a study of blood T cell repertoires in COVID-19. Across the study: There were acute and convalescent COVID-19 samples, and they came from the United States, Italy and Spain. In each case, the material was cDNA or gDNA derived from T cells, B-cell-depleted T cells, or PBMCs.

Germline assignment: CDR1 SGHTA and CDR2 FQGNSA. The CDR3 runs to 15 residues. V shed 3 bases, J shed 2 bases, and the junction held 1 base outside the gene matches. Study processing details: From reference gene primer amplification, estimates of nucleated cell counts were derived. TCRdb keeps only in-frame clones here, not all; method: immunoSEQ multiplex PCR. The V and J calls and clone size were taken over from that table, and D and trimming were inferred from the DNA. The sample yields 150,000 to 200,000 clones, approximately 88% seen once. All recovered Cohort 3 donors got two negative PCRs, got clearance, or saw symptom resolution.

This sequence originates from a woman aged 50 to 60 who had recovered from COVID-19. The genes are TRBV7-2 and TRBJ1-5; 10 bases are shared with TRBD1. Specimen: PBMCs or T cells enriched from blood (not recorded which). CDR3 nucleotide sequence: TGTGCCAGCAGCTTTGGACAGGGGGGCAATCAGCCCCAGCATTTT. This encodes CASSFGQGGNQPQHF.